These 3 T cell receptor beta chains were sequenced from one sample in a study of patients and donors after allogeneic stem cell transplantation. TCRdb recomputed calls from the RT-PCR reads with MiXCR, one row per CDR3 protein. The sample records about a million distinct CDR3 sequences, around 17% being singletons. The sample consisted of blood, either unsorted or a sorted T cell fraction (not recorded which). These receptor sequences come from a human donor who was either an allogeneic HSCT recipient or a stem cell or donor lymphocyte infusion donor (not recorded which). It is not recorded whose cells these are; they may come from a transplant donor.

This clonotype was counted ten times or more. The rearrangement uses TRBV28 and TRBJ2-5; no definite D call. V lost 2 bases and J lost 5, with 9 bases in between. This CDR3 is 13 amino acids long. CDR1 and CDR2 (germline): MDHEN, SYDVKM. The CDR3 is CASSLPSLETQYF. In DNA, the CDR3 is TGTGCCAGCAGTTTACCCAGTTTGGAGACCCAGTACTTC.

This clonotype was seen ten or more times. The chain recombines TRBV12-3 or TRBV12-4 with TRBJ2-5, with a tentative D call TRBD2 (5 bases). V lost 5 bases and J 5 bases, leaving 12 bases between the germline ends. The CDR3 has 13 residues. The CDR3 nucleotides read TGTGCCAGCAGTGGCCGAGGGTCCGAGACCCAGTACTTC. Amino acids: CASSGRGSETQYF.

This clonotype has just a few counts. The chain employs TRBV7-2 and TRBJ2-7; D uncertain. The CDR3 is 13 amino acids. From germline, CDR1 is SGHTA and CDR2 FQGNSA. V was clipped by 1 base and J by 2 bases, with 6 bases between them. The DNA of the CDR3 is TGTGCCAGCAGCTTAGACCCCCCCTACGAGCAGTACTTC. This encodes CASSLDPPYEQYF.